The rows below give T cell receptor beta chains drawn from one sample of a study of blood T cell repertoires in COVID-19. Method: immunoSEQ multiplex PCR; TCRdb's copy keeps in-frame clones and lacks some. The data show around 360,000 clones, with more than 70% seen just once and more than 1.5% held by the top ten. The material sequenced was PBMCs or T cells enriched from blood (not recorded which). These receptors all come from a man aged 40-50 years in a cohort exposed to, infected with or recovered from COVID-19 (not recorded which). Both conserved end residues are part of each CDR3. A D gene is named only where the DNA matches it firmly. Clone sizes are given selectively: once, few, many, or a class where the clone is expanded.

clone_size cdr3_length j_call v_call d_call cdr3_nt cdr3_aa
once 12 TRBJ1-1 TRBV10-2 NA TGCGCCAGCAGGGGAACAACAGGAAGGGCTTTCTTT CASRGTTGRAFF
NA 16 TRBJ1-5 TRBV10-2 TRBD1 TGCGCCAGCAGAGGTTTCGAGGGACAGGGGAATCAGCCCCAGCATTTT CASRGFEGQGNQPQHF
NA 13 TRBJ2-7 TRBV14 NA TGTGCCAGCAGCCAATTAGCGGTCTACGAGCAGTACTTC CASSQLAVYEQYF
NA 18 TRBJ2-3 TRBV7-2 TRBD1 TGTGCCAGCAGCTCCCCGGCCGGGACAGGTGGGGGCACAGATACGCAGTATTTT CASSSPAGTGGGTDTQYF
NA 15 TRBJ2-5 TRBV28 TRBD2 TGTGCCAGCAGTCGGACTAGCGGGATCCGTGGGGCCCAGTACTTC CASSRTSGIRGAQYF
NA 19 TRBJ2-5 TRBV21-1 NA TGTGCCAGCTATCCGGGACTAGCGGGAGGATCCAAAAACTCCCAGACCCAGTACTTC CASYPGLAGGSKNSQTQYF
NA 13 TRBJ1-1 TRBV6-1 NA TGTGCCAGCAGCTCAGGCCGCAACACTGAAGCTTTCTTT CASSSGRNTEAFF
NA 18 TRBJ2-3 TRBV7-2 TRBD2 TGTGCCAGCAGCCCACCCCGACTAGCCCTCACTAGCACAGATACGCAGTATTTT CASSPPRLALTSTDTQYF
NA 15 TRBJ2-1 TRBV6-4 TRBD2 TGTGCCAGCAGTGAGGGGTCGGTAGCGGGAGGTTATCCGATCTTC CASSEGSVAGGYPIF
NA 14 TRBJ1-3 TRBV5-4 TRBD1 TGTGCCAGCAGCCCCGGGACAGGTTATATTTTCGAGCATTTT CASSPGTGYIFEHF
NA 16 TRBJ2-3 TRBV19 TRBD1 TGTGCCAGTAGTGTAACCGGGACAGGGTTGAGAGATACGCAGTATTTT CASSVTGTGLRDTQYF
NA 15 TRBJ2-1 TRBV18 NA TGTGCCAGCTCACCGAACGGACAGACCTACAATGAGCAGTTCTTC CASSPNGQTYNEQFF
NA 15 TRBJ2-2 TRBV19 TRBD2 TGTGCCAGTAACCCTAGCGGAAGATACACCGGGGAGCTGTTTTTT CASNPSGRYTGELFF
NA 16 TRBJ2-1 TRBV10-2 TRBD2 TGCGCCAGCAGGGACGGGACTAGCGGGAAGTACAATGAGCAGTTCTTC CASRDGTSGKYNEQFF
once 13 TRBJ1-5 TRBV19 TRBD1 TGTGCCAGCACAGGGGGATACAATCAGCCCCAGCATTTT CASTGGYNQPQHF
few 17 TRBJ1-1 TRBV10-3 NA TGTGCCATCAGTGGGGGACTATCCCTCGGCCGCCGACCTGAAGCTTTCTTT CAISGGLSLGRRPEAFF
NA 13 TRBJ1-1 TRBV19 NA TGTGCCAGTAGTATTGGGAGCGGCACTGAAGCTTTCTTT CASSIGSGTEAFF
NA 16 TRBJ2-6 TRBV28 TRBD1 TGTGCCGCATCCGGGACAGGGGGCTTTGGGGCCAACGTCCTGACTTTC CAASGTGGFGANVLTF
NA 17 TRBJ2-3 TRBV9 NA TGTGCCAGCAGCGTAGGTAGTGGGGCGGATAAGGGAGATACGCAGTATTTT CASSVGSGADKGDTQYF
NA 15 TRBJ1-1 TRBV4-1 NA TGCGCCAGCAGCCAAGATCCTGGGGGCGTCACTGAAGCTTTCTTT CASSQDPGGVTEAFF
NA 12 TRBJ1-1 TRBV21-1 NA TGTGCCAGCAGCAAATTTACAGGGGAAGCTTTCTTT CASSKFTGEAFF
once 13 TRBJ1-2 TRBV2 TRBD1 TGTGCCAGCAGTTACAGGGGGCTGAAGGGCTACACCTTC CASSYRGLKGYTF
NA 13 TRBJ2-1 TRBV9 NA TGTGCCAGCAGGGCCTGGGGGGACAATGAGCAGTTCTTC CASRAWGDNEQFF
NA 15 TRBJ2-7 TRBV30 TRBD2 TGTGCCTGGATAAGACTAGCGGGGAACACCTACGAGCAGTACTTC CAWIRLAGNTYEQYF
NA 14 TRBJ1-5 TRBV30 NA TGTGCCTGGAGTAAAGGGGCAGGCAATCAGCCCCAGCATTTT CAWSKGAGNQPQHF
NA 16 TRBJ2-3 TRBV3-1/TRBV3-2 TRBD2 TGTGCCAGCAGCCAAAATCCTACAGCGGGAGCAGATACGCAGTATTTT CASSQNPTAGADTQYF
NA 15 TRBJ2-2 TRBV10-3 TRBD2 TGTGCCATCACCGGACTAGCGGGGGGTACCGGGGAGCTGTTTTTT CAITGLAGGTGELFF
NA 16 TRBJ1-5 TRBV28 NA TGTGCCAGCAGTCGGGGGGTGGGCTCTGTCAATCAGCCCCAGCATTTT CASSRGVGSVNQPQHF